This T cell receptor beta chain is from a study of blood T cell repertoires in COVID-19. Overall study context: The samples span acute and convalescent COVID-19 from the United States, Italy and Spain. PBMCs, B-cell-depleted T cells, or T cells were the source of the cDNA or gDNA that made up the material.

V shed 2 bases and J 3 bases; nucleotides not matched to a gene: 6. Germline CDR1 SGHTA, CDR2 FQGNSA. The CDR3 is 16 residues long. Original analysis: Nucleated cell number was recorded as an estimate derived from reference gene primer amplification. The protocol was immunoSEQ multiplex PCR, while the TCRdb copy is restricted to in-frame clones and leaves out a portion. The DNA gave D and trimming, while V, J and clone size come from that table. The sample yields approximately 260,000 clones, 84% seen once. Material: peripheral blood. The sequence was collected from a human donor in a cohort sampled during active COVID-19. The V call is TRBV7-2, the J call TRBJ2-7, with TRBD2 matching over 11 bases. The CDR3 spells CASSLSGTSGNYEQYF. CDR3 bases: TGTGCCAGCAGCTTATCCGGGACTAGCGGAAACTACGAGCAGTACTTC. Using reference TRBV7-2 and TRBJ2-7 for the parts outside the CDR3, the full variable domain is GAGVSQSPSNKVTEKGKDVELRCDPISGHTALYWYRQSLGQGLEFLIYFQGNSAPDKSGLPSDRFSAERTGGSVSTLTIQRTQQEDSAVYLCASSLSGTSGNYEQYFGPGTRLTVT.